This is a list of T cell receptor beta chains from one sample in a study of patients and donors after allogeneic stem cell transplantation. TCRdb itself ran the RT-PCR reads through MiXCR, one entry per CDR3 protein. The table records 900,000 to 1,000,000 distinct CDR3 sequences, under 20% of them present only once. Sequenced input: blood, either unsorted or a sorted T cell fraction (not recorded which). The receptors shown here come from a human donor who was either an allogeneic HSCT recipient or a stem cell or donor lymphocyte infusion donor (not recorded which). It is not recorded whose cells these are; they may come from a transplant donor. CDR3s include the opening cysteine and the closing phenylalanine or tryptophan. A D gene is named only where the DNA matches it firmly. Rows may omit the clone size; those that give it use once, few, many or a size class.

CASSLLLAGAREQYF,TGTGCCAGCAGTTTGCTCCTAGCGGGAGCTAGGGAGCAGTACTTC,few,TRBD2,TRBV12-3/TRBV12-4,TRBJ2-7
CASSLGSGRSYEQYF,TGCGCCAGCAGCTTGGGTAGCGGTCGCTCCTACGAGCAGTACTTC,many,.,TRBV5-1,TRBJ2-7
CASSYVTREEGTQYF,TGTGCCAGCAGTTATGTGACGAGGGAGGAAGGGACCCAGTACTTC,.,.,TRBV6-2/TRBV6-3,TRBJ2-5
CASSLRGQGYEQYF,TGTGCCAGCAGTTTACGTGGACAGGGGTACGAGCAGTACTTC,.,TRBD1,TRBV12-3/TRBV12-4,TRBJ2-7
CASSSADGNINTEAFF,TGTGCCAGCAGTTCCGCGGACGGAAATATCAACACTGAAGCTTTCTTT,.,.,TRBV12-3/TRBV12-4,TRBJ1-1
CATSEGLAYEQYF,TGTGCCACCAGTGAGGGACTGGCCTACGAGCAGTACTTC,few,.,TRBV24-1,TRBJ2-7
CASSFSPITGDTQYF,TGTGCCAGCAGCTTCTCCCCGATTACAGGGGATACGCAGTATTTT,.,.,TRBV7-2,TRBJ2-3
CAINAGGFGYTF,TGTGCCATCAATGCAGGGGGCTTCGGCTACACCTTC,.,TRBD1,TRBV10-3,TRBJ1-2
CASSYRKRARYTF,TGTGCCAGCAGTTACCGCAAGCGGGCCCGCTACACCTTC,.,.,TRBV6-5,TRBJ1-2
CASSQEASVTDEQFF,TGTGCCAGCAGCCAAGAGGCAAGCGTTACGGATGAGCAGTTCTTC,.,.,TRBV4-2,TRBJ2-1
CASSRTEGAIYGYTF,TGTGCCAGCAGCCGAACGGAGGGGGCTATCTATGGCTACACCTTC,many,TRBD1,TRBV12-3/TRBV12-4,TRBJ1-2
CSRKEAYEQYF,TGCAGCAGGAAGGAGGCCTACGAGCAGTACTTC,few,.,TRBV29-1,TRBJ2-7
CASGLVSLGQGDQPQHF,TGTGCTAGTGGTTTGGTCTCTTTGGGGCAGGGGGATCAGCCCCAGCATTTT,few,TRBD1,TRBV12-5,TRBJ1-5
CATSDRGQLGDEQFF,TGTGCCACCAGTGACCGGGGACAGCTTGGCGATGAGCAGTTCTTC,few,TRBD1,TRBV24-1,TRBJ2-1
CASSLVVGAITDTQYF,TGTGCCAGCAGCTTAGTGGTGGGGGCGATCACAGATACGCAGTATTTT,few,.,TRBV11-2,TRBJ2-3
CASSVVRTNCYEQYF,TGTGCCAGCAGCGTAGTAAGGACAAACTGCTACGAGCAGTACTTC,.,.,TRBV9,TRBJ2-7
CASIDEGQGYEAFF,TGTGCCAGCATCGACGAGGGACAGGGGTATGAAGCTTTCTTT,.,TRBD1,TRBV6-1,TRBJ1-1
CASTPAGLSYEQYF,TGTGCCAGCACCCCCGCGGGACTAAGCTACGAGCAGTACTTC,.,TRBD2,TRBV6-1,TRBJ2-7
CASQLGTNTEAFF,TGTGCCAGCCAACTCGGTACTAACACTGAAGCTTTCTTT,.,.,TRBV7-9,TRBJ1-1
CASSEWGRNEQFF,TGTGCCAGCAGTGAATGGGGGCGCAATGAGCAGTTCTTC,few,.,TRBV25-1,TRBJ2-1
CASSSVTVELFF,TGTGCCAGCAGCTCGGTGACGGTGGAGCTGTTTTTT,few,.,TRBV11-2,TRBJ2-2
CASSVDSNYEQYF,TGTGCCAGCAGCGTGGACAGCAACTACGAGCAGTACTTC,few,.,TRBV7-3,TRBJ2-7
CASSVETEPYNEQFF,TGTGCCAGCAGCGTAGAGACAGAGCCTTACAATGAGCAGTTCTTC,few,.,TRBV9,TRBJ2-1
CASSQDEWRKTDTQYF,TGTGCCAGCAGCCAAGATGAGTGGCGTAAGACAGATACGCAGTATTTT,few,.,TRBV3-1,TRBJ2-3
CASSPGRGMAKNIQYF,TGTGCCAGCAGTCCGGGTCGGGGTATGGCCAAAAACATTCAGTACTTC,few,.,TRBV2,TRBJ2-4
CSVGRDRGIFGSTEAFF,TGCAGCGTTGGCCGGGACAGGGGGATATTTGGTAGCACTGAAGCTTTCTTT,.,TRBD1,TRBV29-1,TRBJ1-1
CASSTGNQPQHF,TGTGCCAGCTCTACCGGCAATCAGCCCCAGCATTTT,few,.,TRBV6-1,TRBJ1-5
CSVTGGGTDTQYF,TGCAGCGTGACGGGCGGGGGAACAGATACGCAGTATTTT,few,TRBD2,TRBV29-1,TRBJ2-3
CASGGTTRQYF,TGTGCCAGCGGGGGGACAACCCGTCAGTACTTC,few,.,TRBV27,TRBJ2-4
CASIWDSRVSGANVLTF,TGTGCCAGCATCTGGGACAGCCGCGTCTCTGGGGCCAACGTCCTGACTTTC,few,TRBD1,TRBV12-3/TRBV12-4,TRBJ2-6
CASSPGPGRWEQYF,TGTGCCAGCAGCCCGGGACCAGGCAGATGGGAGCAGTACTTC,few,.,TRBV2,TRBJ2-7
CASRGLAELYEQYF,TGTGCCAGCAGGGGACTAGCGGAGCTTTACGAGCAGTACTTC,.,TRBD2,TRBV28,TRBJ2-7
CASSYSSGLAYF,TGTGCCAGCAGTTACTCCTCGGGACTAGCATATTTT,many,.,TRBV6-6,TRBJ1-3
CASRPYTADTQYF,TGTGCCAGCAGACCTTATACGGCAGATACGCAGTATTTT,few,.,TRBV25-1,TRBJ2-3
CASSRRSSGGNEQFF,TGTGCCAGCAGCCGACGGTCTAGCGGCGGGAATGAGCAGTTCTTC,.,TRBD2,TRBV3-1,TRBJ2-1
CASSLFLVGQFF,TGTGCCAGCAGTTTATTTCTAGTCGGGCAGTTCTTC,few,.,TRBV28,TRBJ2-1
CSAREAGTGGSLAKNIQYF,TGCAGTGCTAGAGAGGCCGGGACAGGGGGATCTCTAGCCAAAAACATTCAGTACTTC,few,TRBD1,TRBV20-1,TRBJ2-4